Below, 9 T cell receptor beta chains from the same sample are listed, as sequenced in a study of OX40 agonist ivuxolimab in advanced cancers. Measured with immunoSEQ multiplex PCR; TCRdb has only the in-frame clones, and not every one. This repertoire shows tens of thousands of clones, around 84% found once; its top ten account for 2% to 2.5%. Sequenced material: CD4+ or CD8+ T cells sorted from blood, taken in a trial of the OX40 agonist ivuxolimab. The receptor set was obtained from an adult with an advanced solid tumor such as melanoma, head and neck, liver or kidney cancer.

Note on this clone: The sample holds other DNA sequences that translate to the same CDR3. This chain links TRBV7-9 with TRBJ2-3, with TRBD2 identical over 7 bases. Looked up from germline, CDR1 is SEHNR and CDR2 is FQNEAQ (reference sequence). V lost 3 bases to trimming and J lost 2 bases; unmatched junction nucleotides: 2. This CDR3 is 14 amino acids long. CDR3: CASSLGLSTDTQYF. The CDR3, as DNA: TGTGCCAGCAGCTTGGGACTATCCACAGATACGCAGTATTTT.

The chain has TRBV11-2 and TRBJ2-5; 10 positions agree with TRBD1. Per the germline V gene, CDR1 is SGHAT and CDR2 is FQNNGV. The CDR3 length is 13 residues. Losses at the gene ends were 6 bases for V and 4 bases for J; bases not matched to a gene: 2. CDR3 nucleotides: TGTGCCAGCAGACGGACAGGGGGAGAGACCCAGTACTTC. Amino acid sequence: CASRRTGGETQYF. The complete variable domain, with remaining parts taken from reference TRBV11-2 and TRBJ2-5, reads EAGVAQSPRYKIIEKRQSVAFWCNPISGHATLYWYQQILGQGPKLLIQFQNNGVVDDSQLPKDRFSAERLKGVDSTLKIQPAKLEDSAVYLCASRRTGGETQYFGPGTRLLVL.

CDR3 coding DNA: TGTGCCAGCAGTTTACAGGGAGCTGGGGCCAACGTCCTGACTTTC. This translates into CASSLQGAGANVLTF. The chain employs TRBV28 and TRBJ2-6; TRBD1 or TRBD2 may be the D gene (5 bases each). Germline values: CDR1 MDHEN, CDR2 SYDVKM. This CDR3 has 15 amino acids. V lost 2 bases to trimming and J lost 2 bases, with 7 bases between them.

The sample holds many counts of this clone. The genes are TRBV9 and TRBJ2-7, with D perhaps matching TRBD1 or TRBD2 (5 bases each). With 0 bases removed from V and 0 bases from J, the gap between germline ends came to 10 bases. CDR1 is SGDLS, CDR2 YYNGEE, per germline. CDR3 size: 15 residues. Here the CDR3 DNA reads TGTGCCAGCAGCGTAGGGGACCGAAACTCCTACGAGCAGTACTTC. Protein product: CASSVGDRNSYEQYF.

This clone was seen many times. V and J are TRBV15 and TRBJ2-7; maybe TRBD2 (6 bases). CDR1 LNHNV and CDR2 YYDKDF come from the germline V gene (reference sequence). Trimming shortened V by 8 bases and J by 6 bases, and 17 bases separated the two germline ends. The CDR3 totals 13 residues. CDR3 sequence: CATSGGPGAEQYF. The CDR3 DNA is TGTGCCACCTCCGGCGGCCCGGGAGCCGAGCAGTACTTC.

The chain couples TRBV7-2 to TRBJ2-5; D ambiguous. This CDR3 contains 13 residues. Trimming shortened V by 3 bases and J by 4 bases, and 9 bases separated the two germline ends. The germline gives CDR1 SGHTA, CDR2 FQGNSA. In DNA form, the CDR3 reads TGTGCCAGCAGCTTCCTAGGGCGAGAGACCCAGTACTTC. It codes for CASSFLGRETQYF. Full variable domain (rest looked up from reference TRBV7-2 and TRBJ2-5): GAGVSQSPSNKVTEKGKDVELRCDPISGHTALYWYRQSLGQGLEFLIYFQGNSAPDKSGLPSDRFSAERTGGSVSTLTIQRTQQEDSAVYLCASSFLGRETQYFGPGTRLLVL.

The rearrangement links TRBV13 to TRBJ2-7; D perhaps matches TRBD1 (6 bases). V lost 5 bases and J lost 1, with 18 bases in between. Per the germline V gene, CDR1 is PRHDT and CDR2 is FYEKMQ (reference sequence). The CDR3 has 16 residues. The CDR3, as DNA: TGTGCCAGCAGCCCAGGGGACATATTTAATTCCTACGAGCAGTACTTC. As protein: CASSPGDIFNSYEQYF. Together with reference TRBV13 and TRBJ2-7, the CDR3 gives the full variable domain: AAGVIQSPRHLIKEKRETATLKCYPIPRHDTVYWYQQGPGQDPQFLISFYEKMQSDKGSIPDRFSAQQFSDYHSELNMSSLELGDSALYFCASSPGDIFNSYEQYFGPGTRLTVT.

V gene TRBV9 combines with J gene TRBJ2-1; no firm D call. Germline CDR1 and CDR2: SGDLS and YYNGEE. CDR3 length equals 12 residues. V lost 4 bases and J lost 3, with 5 bases in between. Here the CDR3 reads CASSTNYNEQFF. Written as DNA, the CDR3 is TGTGCCAGCAGCACCAACTACAATGAGCAGTTCTTC. The complete variable domain, with remaining parts taken from reference TRBV9 and TRBJ2-1, reads DSGVTQTPKHLITATGQRVTLRCSPRSGDLSVYWYQQSLDQGLQFLIQYYNGEERAKGNILERFSAQQFPDLHSELNLSSLELGDSALYFCASSTNYNEQFFGPGTRLTVL.

The chain links TRBV12-5 to TRBJ1-5; D is perhaps TRBD1 (5 bases). Per the germline V gene, CDR1 is LGHNT and CDR2 is FRNRAP. The CDR3 has 17 residues. V gave up 2 bases and J gave up 0 bases, with 14 bases separating them. The CDR3 nucleotides are TGTGCTAGTGGTTTGCGGCCTAGGGGATATAGCAATCAGCCCCAGCATTTT. Its protein is CASGLRPRGYSNQPQHF.